Listed below are T cell receptor beta chains from one sample, sequenced in a study of PD-L1 blockade in urothelial cancer. Generated by immunoSEQ multiplex PCR, the TCRdb table keeps only in-frame clones and is missing some. The data hold 130,000 or so clones, with roughly 80% observed a single time. This specimen was PBMCs, taken around atezolizumab (anti-PD-L1) treatment. The source of these receptors is a middle-aged man with urothelial cancer. The CDR3 runs from the conserved cysteine through the conserved F or W. Each record gives: J gene, D gene, clone size, V gene, CDR3 DNA, CDR3 protein. D genes are given only for firm matches. Expanded clones get a size class; other rows say once, few or many, or leave the size out.

j_call: TRBJ2-7; d_call: NA; clone_size: NA; v_call: TRBV28; cdr3_nt: TGTGCCAGCAGCTCACACACCTACGAGCAGTACTTC; cdr3_aa: CASSSHTYEQYF
j_call: TRBJ2-1; d_call: TRBD2; clone_size: NA; v_call: TRBV18; cdr3_nt: TGTGCCAGCTCACCAGGAATTGAGCGGGAGGGCCATCAGTTCTTC; cdr3_aa: CASSPGIEREGHQFF
j_call: TRBJ2-7; d_call: NA; clone_size: NA; v_call: TRBV28; cdr3_nt: TGTGCCAGCAGCCACCGGGAGCTGTACGAGCAGTACTTC; cdr3_aa: CASSHRELYEQYF
j_call: TRBJ1-3; d_call: NA; clone_size: NA; v_call: TRBV6-1; cdr3_nt: TGTGCCAGCAACCGGGACAACTCTGGAAACACCATATATTTT; cdr3_aa: CASNRDNSGNTIYF
j_call: TRBJ1-2; d_call: NA; clone_size: NA; v_call: TRBV28; cdr3_nt: TGTGCCAGCAGTTTGAAGGGGGATCTCTATGGCTACACCTTC; cdr3_aa: CASSLKGDLYGYTF
j_call: TRBJ1-4; d_call: NA; clone_size: NA; v_call: TRBV19; cdr3_nt: TGTGCCAGTAGTAGGGGGCTTAATGAAAAACTGTTTTTT; cdr3_aa: CASSRGLNEKLFF
j_call: TRBJ2-1; d_call: TRBD2; clone_size: once; v_call: TRBV28; cdr3_nt: TGTGCCAGCAGTCCCCGACTAGCGGTATGGGATGAGCAGTTCTTC; cdr3_aa: CASSPRLAVWDEQFF
j_call: TRBJ2-1; d_call: TRBD2; clone_size: NA; v_call: TRBV2; cdr3_nt: TGTGCCAGCAGTGGACCGGGACTAGCGGGAGTCAATGAGCAGTTCTTC; cdr3_aa: CASSGPGLAGVNEQFF
j_call: TRBJ2-1; d_call: TRBD2; clone_size: NA; v_call: TRBV6-5; cdr3_nt: TGTGCCAGCAGTTACTCCGGACTAGCGGCAAATGAGCAGTTCTTC; cdr3_aa: CASSYSGLAANEQFF
j_call: TRBJ2-5; d_call: NA; clone_size: NA; v_call: TRBV2; cdr3_nt: TGTGCCAGCAGTGAAGGGGGCGCCCAGACCCAGTACTTC; cdr3_aa: CASSEGGAQTQYF
j_call: TRBJ1-3; d_call: NA; clone_size: NA; v_call: TRBV6-1; cdr3_nt: TGTGCCAGCAGTGACACAGGGTACTCTGGAAACACCATATATTTT; cdr3_aa: CASSDTGYSGNTIYF
j_call: TRBJ1-6; d_call: TRBD1; clone_size: few; v_call: TRBV19; cdr3_nt: TGTGCCAGTAGTACGACAGGGAATTCACCCCTCCACTTT; cdr3_aa: CASSTTGNSPLHF
j_call: TRBJ2-1; d_call: TRBD2; clone_size: NA; v_call: TRBV19; cdr3_nt: TGTGCCAGTAGTAGACCCGGGACTAGCCGCAATGAGCAGTTCTTC; cdr3_aa: CASSRPGTSRNEQFF
j_call: TRBJ2-2; d_call: TRBD2; clone_size: once; v_call: TRBV5-1; cdr3_nt: TGCGCCAGCAGCTTGACTTTAGCGGGGGCGGGCACCGGGGAGCTGTTTTTT; cdr3_aa: CASSLTLAGAGTGELFF